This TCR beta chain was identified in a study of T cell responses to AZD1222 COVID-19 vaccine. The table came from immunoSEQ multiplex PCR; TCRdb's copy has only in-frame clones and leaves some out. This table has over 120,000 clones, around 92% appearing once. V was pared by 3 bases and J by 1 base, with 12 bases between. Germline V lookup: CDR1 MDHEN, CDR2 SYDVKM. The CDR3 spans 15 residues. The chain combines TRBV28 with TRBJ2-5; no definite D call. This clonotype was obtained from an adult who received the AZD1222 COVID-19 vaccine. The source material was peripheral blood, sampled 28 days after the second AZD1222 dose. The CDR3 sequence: CASSFKEFLQETQYF. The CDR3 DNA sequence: TGTGCCAGCAGTTTTAAGGAGTTCCTCCAAGAGACCCAGTACTTC.